The 32 T cell receptor beta chains presented below share a single source sample, sequenced in a study of T cells after yellow fever vaccination. TCRdb re-called the 5' RACE reads through MiXCR, storing one row per CDR3 protein. The profile covers some 560,000 distinct CDR3 sequences, with 15% to 20% appearing a single time and roughly 13% taken by the ten largest. The specimen comprised PBMCs, sampled 15 days after the yellow fever booster vaccination. These receptors originate from a man aged 30 to 39 who received the YFV17D yellow fever vaccine.

This clonotype was seen only a few times. The chain is built from TRBV18 and TRBJ2-7, with TRBD1 identical over 8 bases. This CDR3 is 15 amino acids long. V dropped 3 bases and J dropped 6; count of bases not matched to a gene: 10. Germline CDR1 KGHSH, CDR2 LQKENI. Written as DNA, the CDR3 is TGTGCCAGCTCACCCGGACAGGGTAGCTTAATCGAGCAGTACTTC. It translates to CASSPGQGSLIEQYF.

The sample holds a few counts of this clonotype. J is TRBJ1-5 and V is TRBV2, with 9 bases lining up with TRBD1. The germline V gene encodes CDR1 SNHLY and CDR2 FYNNEI. The CDR3 is 15 amino acids. After removal of 4 bases from V and 3 bases from J, the junction contained 4 bases not matched to a gene. CDR3 DNA sequence: TGTGCCAGCAGTGGGGACAGGGAAGCCAATCAGCCCCAGCATTTT. This translates into CASSGDREANQPQHF. Complete variable domain (other parts from reference TRBV2 and TRBJ1-5): EPEVTQTPSHQVTQMGQEVILRCVPISNHLYFYWYRQILGQKVEFLVSFYNNEISEKSEIFDDQFSVERPDGSNFTLKIRSTKLEDSAMYFCASSGDREANQPQHFGDGTRLSIL.

This clonotype was observed once. V usage is TRBV29-1 and J usage is TRBJ2-3; 15 bases are shared with TRBD2. V was pared by 5 bases and J by 4 bases, with 4 bases of the junction left unmatched. Per the germline V gene, CDR1 is SQVTM and CDR2 is ANQGSEA. CDR3 length equals 15 residues. The CDR3 DNA reads as TGCAGCGTTTTAGGACTAGCGGGAGGGCCAGATACGCAGTATTTT. This codes for CSVLGLAGGPDTQYF.

The V gene is TRBV7-3, the J gene TRBJ2-1, with D maybe TRBD2 (5 bases). The CDR3 extends over 13 amino acids. Trimming cost V 1 base and J 6 bases, with 7 bases left between them. Germline CDR1 reads SGHTA; CDR2 reads FQGTGA. For the CDR3, the DNA is TGTGCCAGCAGCTTAAATAGCGCCAATGAGCAGTTCTTC. Translated: CASSLNSANEQFF.

This clonotype was seen more than once but under ten times. The chain joins TRBV7-8 to TRBJ1-1; 8 positions agree with TRBD1. The junction had 7 bases not matched to a gene; V was cut back by 3 bases and J by 1 base. Germline CDR1 reads SGHVS; CDR2 reads FQNEAQ. The CDR3 runs 16 residues. CDR3 amino acids: CASSFLTGATNTEAFF. The DNA of the CDR3 is TGTGCCAGCAGCTTCCTGACAGGGGCGACGAACACTGAAGCTTTCTTT.

This clonotype was seen only a few times. V is TRBV20-1 and J is TRBJ2-5, with D unclear. This CDR3 is 14 amino acids long. CDR1 is DFQATT, CDR2 SNEGSKA, per germline (reference sequence). Trimming left V 3 bases short and J 3 bases short, with 14 bases between. In DNA, the CDR3 is TGCAGTGCTAGCCTCGACGAGTCCAAAGAGACCCAGTACTTC. Translating it yields CSASLDESKETQYF.

This clonotype appeared many times. The chain carries TRBV12-3 or TRBV12-4 and TRBJ2-7; TRBD2 agrees at 13 bases. The CDR3 loop spans 14 amino acids. The V gene end was trimmed by 6 bases and the J gene end by 4 bases; junction bases not matched to a gene: 3. The CDR3 loop reads CASSPGLAGYEQYF. The CDR3 DNA reads TGTGCCAGCAGCCCGGGACTAGCGGGGTACGAGCAGTACTTC.

This clonotype has more than one count but fewer than ten. This chain connects TRBV7-9 to TRBJ2-1; D may correspond to TRBD1 or TRBD2 (7 bases each). The germline V and J ends were trimmed by 4 bases and 0 bases, with 16 bases remaining between them. This CDR3 spans 17 amino acids. Looked up from germline, CDR1 is SEHNR and CDR2 is FQNEAQ (reference sequence). CDR3 nucleotide sequence: TGTGCCAGCAGCTCAGGGGGGGCGGGAGCCTCCTACAATGAGCAGTTCTTC. It codes for CASSSGGAGASYNEQFF.

The rearrangement links TRBV12-3 or TRBV12-4 to TRBJ2-7, with 7 bases matching TRBD1. V shed 10 bases, J shed 2 bases, and the junction held 11 bases outside the gene matches. This CDR3 region has 14 residues. Here the CDR3 reads CATTTNRGTYEQYF. The CDR3 DNA follows: TGTGCCACCACCACAAACAGGGGTACCTACGAGCAGTACTTC.

This clonotype showed up just a few times. The chain recombines TRBV5-1 with TRBJ2-3, with 9 nucleotides matching TRBD1. J lost 4 bases, V lost 3 bases, and 6 bases had no gene match. This CDR3 contains 15 residues. Per germline, CDR1 SGHRS and CDR2 YFSETQ. The CDR3 DNA sequence: TGCGCCAGCAGCTGGATTGGGGACAGGGCAGATACGCAGTATTTT. Protein: CASSWIGDRADTQYF.

This clonotype has more than one count but fewer than ten. The chain is built from TRBV7-9 and TRBJ1-1, with D possibly being TRBD1 (5 bases). CDR1 is SEHNR, CDR2 FQNEAQ, per germline (reference sequence). Trimming pared 5 bases from V and 5 bases from J, leaving 12 bases between. The CDR3 extends over 13 amino acids. CDR3 residues: CASSVTKGTEAFF. The CDR3 DNA follows: TGTGCCAGCAGCGTTACCAAGGGGACTGAAGCTTTCTTT.

This clonotype has just a few counts. V gene TRBV7-2 combines with J gene TRBJ2-1; TRBD2 matches at 11 bases. The CDR3 is made up of 15 amino acids. Germline CDR1 is SGHTA and CDR2 is FQGNSA. The ends lost 5 bases at V and 8 bases at J; junction bases unmatched: 8. The CDR3 protein is CASSAASGRKDEQFF. DNA for the CDR3: TGTGCCAGCAGCGCTGCTAGCGGGAGGAAGGATGAGCAGTTCTTC.

This clonotype showed up many times. The chain links TRBV30 to TRBJ2-2; D might be TRBD1 or TRBD2, each matching 6 bases. CDR1 GTSNPN and CDR2 SVGIG come from the germline V gene (reference sequence). This CDR3 has 12 amino acids. V lost 4 bases, J lost 7 bases, and 10 bases lay in between. This chain's CDR3 is CAWMGGSGELFF. CDR3 bases: TGTGCCTGGATGGGGGGCAGCGGGGAGCTGTTTTTT.

The V gene is TRBV3-1, the J gene TRBJ2-1; no clear D. V was cut by 4 bases and J by 12 bases, with 10 bases left in between. This CDR3 comprises 11 residues. Germline lookup yields CDR1 LGHDT and CDR2 YNNKEL (reference sequence). The CDR3 DNA follows: TGTGCCAGCAGCCTCTTAGGTTCGCAGTTCTTC. Its translation is CASSLLGSQFF.

This rearrangement joins TRBV7-9 to TRBJ1-5; D is possibly TRBD1 (5 bases). The germline V gene encodes CDR1 SEHNR and CDR2 FQNEAQ (reference sequence). The CDR3 is 14 residues long. The V end lost 1 base, the J end lost 6 bases, and 10 bases lay between the germline ends. The CDR3 DNA reads TGTGCCAGCAGCTTAGGGGGGGTGGCTCAGCCCCAGCATTTT. Amino acids: CASSLGGVAQPQHF.

This clonotype was observed many times. This sequence joins TRBV25-1 and TRBJ2-1; D assignment may be TRBD1 or TRBD2 (5 bases each). CDR3 length equals 15 residues. V was clipped by 4 bases and J by 0 bases, with 10 bases between them. Looked up from germline, CDR1 is MGHDK and CDR2 is SYGVNS. CDR3 DNA sequence: TGTGCCAGCAGTGGAGGGGTCAGCTCCTACAATGAGCAGTTCTTC. Protein product: CASSGGVSSYNEQFF.

This clonotype was detected a few times. The gene calls are TRBV10-2 and TRBJ1-2; a possible D gene is TRBD1 (5 bases). This CDR3 has 14 amino acids. The ends were cut back, 8 bases at V and 0 bases at J, with 13 bases in the middle. Germline V gives CDR1 WSHSY, CDR2 SAAADI. The DNA of the CDR3 is TGCGCCAGCGGGCAGACAGCCTCTAACTATGGCTACACCTTC. This gives the protein CASGQTASNYGYTF.

This clonotype was seen a handful of times. The genes are TRBV2 and TRBJ2-1; 9 bases match TRBD2. J was trimmed by 10 bases and V by 10 bases; bases with no gene match: 17. CDR1 is SNHLY and CDR2 is FYNNEI in the germline V gene. The CDR3 runs to 15 residues. The CDR3: CATTTSAAGGREQFF. CDR3 bases: TGTGCCACTACTACTAGCGCGGCGGGGGGGCGGGAGCAGTTCTTC.

This clonotype was found a few times. V usage is TRBV20-1 and J usage is TRBJ2-7, with TRBD2 matching over 14 bases. J was trimmed by 7 bases and V by 3 bases; bases with no gene match: 5. The CDR3 is 14 residues long. Germline V lookup: CDR1 DFQATT, CDR2 SNEGSKA (reference sequence). CDR3 region: CSARGLAGAGEQYF. CDR3 in DNA: TGCAGTGCTAGGGGACTAGCGGGAGCCGGGGAGCAGTACTTC.

The rearrangement joins TRBV28 to TRBJ1-5; 7 bases are a match to TRBD1. Germline lookup yields CDR1 MDHEN and CDR2 SYDVKM. This CDR3 has 13 amino acids. CDR3 DNA sequence: TGTGCAGTACAGGGGTATAGCAATCAGCCCCAGCATTTT. Protein sequence: CAVQGYSNQPQHF.

CDR3 amino acids: CASSLGVGTLQYF. In DNA, the CDR3 is TGTGCCAGCAGTTTAGGAGTGGGGACTCTGCAGTATTTT. V gene TRBV12-3 or TRBV12-4 combines with J gene TRBJ2-3; D possibly corresponds to TRBD2 (6 bases). Trimming took off 1 base at V and 11 bases at J, with 13 bases between the two ends. The CDR3 runs to 13 residues.

This clonotype occurred a few times. The V call is TRBV7-2, the J call TRBJ1-5; D gene ambiguous. V was shortened by 3 bases and J by 0 bases, with 15 bases between the two germline ends. CDR1 SGHTA and CDR2 FQGNSA come from the germline V gene. CDR3 length: 17 amino acids. The CDR3 DNA reads TGTGCCAGCAGCTTCAGTGCATGGGGTTATAGCAATCAGCCCCAGCATTTT. It yields the protein CASSFSAWGYSNQPQHF.

Only a few counts were recorded for this clonotype. The chain employs TRBV5-1 and TRBJ2-2; perhaps TRBD1 as D (5 bases). The CDR3 loop spans 15 amino acids. Trimming stripped 4 bases from V and 2 bases from J, with 12 bases between. CDR1 and CDR2 (germline): SGHRS, YFSETQ. CDR3 sequence reads: CASSLWTSNTGELFF. CDR3 nucleotide sequence: TGCGCCAGCAGCCTATGGACAAGCAACACCGGGGAGCTGTTTTTT. Variable domain in full (rest from reference TRBV5-1 and TRBJ2-2): KAGVTQTPRYLIKTRGQQVTLSCSPISGHRSVSWYQQTPGQGLQFLFEYFSETQRNKGNFPGRFSGRQFSNSRSEMNVSTLELGDSALYLCASSLWTSNTGELFFGEGSRLTVL.

The genes are TRBV4-2 and TRBJ1-1, with a weak D call TRBD1 (5 bases). The V and J ends lost 6 bases and 5 bases respectively, with 13 bases between them. This CDR3 has 13 amino acids. Germline V gene sequence: CDR1 LGHNA, CDR2 YNFKEQ. The CDR3 DNA reads TGTGCCAGCAGACAGACCGGGGGGACTGAAGCTTTCTTT. Protein sequence: CASRQTGGTEAFF.

This clonotype has more than one count but fewer than ten. V gene TRBV6-5 combines with J gene TRBJ1-1; D is possibly TRBD1 (6 bases). In germline, CDR1 is MNHEY, CDR2 SVGAGI. V lost 2 bases, J lost 10 bases, and 17 bases lay in between. This CDR3 spans 14 amino acids. The CDR3 here is CASSYQGRGGVAFF. CDR3 DNA: TGTGCCAGCAGTTACCAGGGAAGAGGGGGTGTAGCTTTCTTT.

This clonotype has only one observation. V gene TRBV28 combines with J gene TRBJ2-1, with 7 bases identical to TRBD2. V shed 3 bases and J 3 bases; nucleotides not matched to a gene: 8. Germline V gives CDR1 MDHEN, CDR2 SYDVKM. CDR3 length: 16 amino acids. This CDR3 is CASSFSSGGVYNEQFF. The CDR3, as DNA: TGTGCCAGCAGTTTCTCTAGCGGTGGGGTCTACAATGAGCAGTTCTTC.

This clonotype was seen a handful of times. This chain links TRBV15 with TRBJ2-2; D tentatively fits TRBD1 or TRBD2 (5 bases each). In germline, CDR1 is LNHNV, CDR2 YYDKDF (reference sequence). Trimming took off 7 bases at V and 0 bases at J, with 9 bases between the two ends. The CDR3 extends over 14 amino acids. CDR3 coding DNA: TGTGCCACCATGGGACCCCCGAACACCGGGGAGCTGTTTTTT. It specifies CATMGPPNTGELFF.

J is TRBJ2-2 and V is TRBV20-1, with D perhaps TRBD1 (6 bases). The CDR3 spans 13 residues. Germline CDR1 and CDR2: DFQATT and SNEGSKA (reference sequence). V was trimmed by 4 bases and J by 5 bases, leaving 11 bases between them. CDR3 DNA sequence: TGCAGTGCTACCAGGGGTGGGACCGGGGAGCTGTTTTTT. Translating gives CSATRGGTGELFF.

This chain links TRBV29-1 with TRBJ2-5, with TRBD1 as a possible D gene (6 bases). V shed 7 bases and J shed 2 bases, with 14 bases lying between them. Per germline, CDR1 SQVTM and CDR2 ANQGSEA. There are 13 residues in the CDR3. CDR3 DNA: TGCAGCGCACTTAGGACAGAACAAGAGACCCAGTACTTC. Protein: CSALRTEQETQYF.

This clonotype has a handful of counts. The chain is built from TRBV28 and TRBJ1-5; D gene ambiguous. This CDR3 spans 12 amino acids. The V and J ends lost 7 bases and 10 bases respectively, with 14 bases between them. Germline V gene lookup returns CDR1 MDHEN and CDR2 SYDVKM. CDR3 DNA: TGTGCCAGCAACCCGAAGGGTCATCCCCAGCATTTT. Protein sequence: CASNPKGHPQHF.

This clonotype has a handful of counts. The chain couples TRBV7-9 to TRBJ2-3; D not resolved. This CDR3 comprises 15 residues. Germline V gene sequence: CDR1 SEHNR, CDR2 FQNEAQ (reference sequence). Trimming took off 5 bases at V and 5 bases at J, with 17 bases between the two ends. The CDR3 DNA reads as TGTGCCAGCAGCAATTGGCGAGGAACTCTAGATACGCAGTATTTT. Amino acid sequence: CASSNWRGTLDTQYF.

This clonotype was counted only a few times. For the CDR3, the DNA is TGCGCCAGCAGCCAAGCCGGCCCTGGTAGAAGTGAGCAGTTCTTC. Protein sequence: CASSQAGPGRSEQFF. The chain uses TRBV4-3 and TRBJ2-1; unclear D gene. Germline V gene lookup returns CDR1 LGHNA and CDR2 YSLEER. The V end was cut by 1 base, the J end by 9 bases, with 16 bases between. The CDR3 loop spans 15 amino acids.